Listed here is a single T cell receptor (beta chain). The antigen remains unidentified. This specimen comes from a study of Graves' ophthalmopathy and Graves' hyperthyroidism. Findings and limits, study-wide: Separation of ophthalmopathy from stable hyperthyroidism was achieved by a 13-signature model, at approximately 90% sensitivity and roughly 81% specificity. Blood also harbored most expanded thyroid clonotypes above 0.001 frequency.

RNA served as the template for amplifying TCR beta CDR3 regions. Amplification began with first-round RT-PCR using HTBI primers, then second-round multiplex PCR was performed. MiXCR, run by TCRdb on the multiplex PCR reads, gives a single entry per CDR3 protein. In the table there are some 210,000 distinct CDR3 sequences, about 32% of which are singletons. The CDR3 length is 14 residues. V was pared by 3 bases and J by 4 bases, with 13 bases between. The chain uses TRBV12-3 or TRBV12-4 and TRBJ2-7, with no clear D. The TCR sequence derives from a man in his forties or fifties with Graves' ophthalmopathy. Sequenced input: peripheral blood. This CDR3 reads CASSLSHAFYEQYF. CDR3 bases: TGTGCCAGCAGTTTGAGTCACGCTTTTTACGAGCAGTACTTC.